The sequence of this T cell receptor beta chain was determined in a study of blood T cell repertoires in COVID-19. Study context: Specimens from acute and convalescent COVID-19 originated in the United States, Italy and Spain.

CDR3 length: 14 residues. CDR1 and CDR2 (germline): MNHEY, SVGAGI. V was shortened by 5 bases and J by 2 bases, with 11 bases between the two germline ends. Authors' processing steps: Amplified reference gene primers provided the basis for estimating nucleated cell counts. Sequencing was performed with immunoSEQ multiplex PCR; in TCRdb, only in-frame clones are kept and a portion is missing. D and trimming come from the DNA, and the V and J calls and clone size come from that table. The sample contains roughly 15,000 clones, roughly 90% of which appear only once. The TCR was taken from a human donor in a cohort sampled during active COVID-19. Sequencing was done on a sample of peripheral blood. The chain combines TRBV6-5 with TRBJ2-3, with D maybe TRBD1 (6 bases). The CDR3 region is CASSRGSSTDTQYF. CDR3 DNA sequence: TGTGCCAGCAGTAGGGGGTCCTCCACAGATACGCAGTATTTT.